This T cell receptor (beta chain) was sequenced in a study of blood T cell repertoires in COVID-19. Study summary: COVID-19 samples collected from the United States, Italy and Spain covered acute and convalescent phases.

TCRdb's table, derived via immunoSEQ multiplex PCR, lists solely in-frame clones and lacks some. This sample has around 150,000 clones, with about 81% found just once. The origin of this receptor is a man aged 55 to 70 with active or convalescent COVID-19. The material sequenced was peripheral blood.

CDR3 amino acids: CASSGQGKLFF. The DNA of the CDR3 is TGTGCCAGCAGTGGACAGGGAAAACTGTTTTTT. V gene TRBV2 combines with J gene TRBJ1-4, with 7 nucleotides matching TRBD1. The CDR3 has 11 amino acids. Trimming removed 4 bases from V and 10 bases from J; junction bases left unmatched: 0. Germline V gene data show CDR1 as SNHLY and CDR2 as FYNNEI.